The clone carrying this TCR beta chain was counted between two and nine times. The antigen is not known. The sample originates from a study of a mutant IDH1 vaccine in newly diagnosed glioma. Study-wide background: Visit V12 happened at week 35; visit V13 happened at week 47.

Time point here: week 47, end of study. Alongside topical imiquimod, each dose of vaccine comprised 300 ug of mutant IDH1 20-mer peptide. Astrocytomas found in donors were new, WHO grade 3 or 4, IDH1-mutant and ATRX-lost. Assay used: immunoSEQ multiplex PCR; TCRdb lists only in-frame clones, some missing. This sample has approximately 56,000 clones; 65% occur once, and the top ten carry about 4.8%. Trimming cost V 6 bases and J 1 base; bases outside gene matches: 4. Germline V gene lookup returns CDR1 MNHEY and CDR2 SVGAGI. The length of the CDR3 is 14 residues. The rearrangement joins TRBV6-5 to TRBJ2-5; 8 nucleotides line up with TRBD1. The clonotype originates from a man aged 35-49 years with glioma. Some clones in this sample may be carry-over from other donors' samples. Sample: peripheral blood mononuclear cells (PBMCs), taken from a glioma patient whose treatment included an IDH1 peptide vaccine. This CDR3 reads CASSLDRGQETQYF. The CDR3 bases are TGTGCCAGCAGCCTCGACAGGGGCCAAGAGACCCAGTACTTC.